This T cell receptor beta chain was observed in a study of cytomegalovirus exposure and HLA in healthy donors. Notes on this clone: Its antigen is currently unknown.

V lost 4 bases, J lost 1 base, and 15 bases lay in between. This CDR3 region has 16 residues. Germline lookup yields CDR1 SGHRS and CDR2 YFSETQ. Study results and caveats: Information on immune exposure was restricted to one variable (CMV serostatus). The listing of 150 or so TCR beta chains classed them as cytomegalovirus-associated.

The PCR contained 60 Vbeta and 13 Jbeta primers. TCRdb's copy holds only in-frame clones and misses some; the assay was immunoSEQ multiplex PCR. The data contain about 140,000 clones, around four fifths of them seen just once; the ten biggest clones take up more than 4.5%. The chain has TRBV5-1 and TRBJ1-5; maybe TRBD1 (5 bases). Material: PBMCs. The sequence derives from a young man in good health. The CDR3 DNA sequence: TGCGCCAGCAGCCTTGGGGGGACCGAGAGCAATCAGCCCCAGCATTTT. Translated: CASSLGGTESNQPQHF.